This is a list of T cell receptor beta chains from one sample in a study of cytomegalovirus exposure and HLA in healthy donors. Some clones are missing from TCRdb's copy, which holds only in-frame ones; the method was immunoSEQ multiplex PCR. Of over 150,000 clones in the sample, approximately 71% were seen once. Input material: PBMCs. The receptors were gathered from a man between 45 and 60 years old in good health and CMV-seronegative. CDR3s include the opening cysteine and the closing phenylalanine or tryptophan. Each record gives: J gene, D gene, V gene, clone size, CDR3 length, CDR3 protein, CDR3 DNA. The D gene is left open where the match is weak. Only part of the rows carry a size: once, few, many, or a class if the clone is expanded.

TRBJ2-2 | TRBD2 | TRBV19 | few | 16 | CASRGLAGVLAGELFF | TGTGCCAGTAGGGGACTAGCGGGGGTGTTGGCCGGGGAGCTGTTTTTT
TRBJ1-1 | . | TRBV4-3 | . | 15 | CASSQEIGVNTEAFF | TGCGCCAGCAGCCAGGAGATCGGGGTTAACACTGAAGCTTTCTTT
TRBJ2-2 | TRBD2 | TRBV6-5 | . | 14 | CASSLSGGGGELFF | TGTGCCAGCAGTTTGAGCGGGGGCGGCGGGGAGCTGTTTTTT
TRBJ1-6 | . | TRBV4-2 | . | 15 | CASSQDQFPNSPLHF | TGTGCCAGCAGCCAAGATCAGTTTCCTAATTCACCCCTCCACTTT
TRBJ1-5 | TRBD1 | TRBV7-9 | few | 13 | CASSPTGLQPQHF | TGTGCCAGCAGCCCGACAGGGCTCCAGCCCCAGCATTTT
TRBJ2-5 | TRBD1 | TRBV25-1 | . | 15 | CASSAGQGVRETQYF | TGTGCCAGCAGTGCCGGACAGGGAGTCAGGGAGACCCAGTACTTC
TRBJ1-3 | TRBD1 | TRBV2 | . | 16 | CASSTDRSSSGNTIYF | TGTGCCAGCAGTACGGACAGGTCCAGCTCTGGAAACACCATATATTTT
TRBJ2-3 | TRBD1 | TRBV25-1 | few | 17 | CASSETGRRGRQDTQYF | TGTGCCAGCAGTGAAACCGGGCGAAGGGGGCGTCAAGATACGCAGTATTTT
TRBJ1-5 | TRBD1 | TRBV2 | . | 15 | CASRAGTGGNQPQHF | TGTGCCAGCAGGGCCGGGACAGGGGGAAATCAGCCCCAGCATTTT
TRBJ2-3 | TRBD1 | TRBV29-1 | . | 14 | CSVEQDRGPDTQYF | TGCAGCGTTGAACAGGACAGGGGGCCAGATACGCAGTATTTT
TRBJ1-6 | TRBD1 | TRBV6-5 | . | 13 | CASRDSNNSPLHF | TGTGCCAGCCGGGACAGCAATAATTCACCCCTCCACTTT
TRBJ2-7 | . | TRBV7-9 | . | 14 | CASSLAVETYEQYF | TGTGCCAGCAGCTTAGCGGTTGAGACCTACGAGCAGTACTTC
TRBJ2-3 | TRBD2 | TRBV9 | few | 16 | CASSPLAGGSTDTQYF | TGTGCCAGCAGCCCACTAGCGGGGGGAAGCACAGATACGCAGTATTTT
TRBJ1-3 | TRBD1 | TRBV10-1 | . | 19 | CASSPPRDREIYCGNTIYF | TGCGCCAGCAGCCCTCCGCGGGACAGGGAAATATATTGCGGAAACACCATATATTTT
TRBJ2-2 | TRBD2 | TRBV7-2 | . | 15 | CASSSDGGAGGELFF | TGTGCCAGCAGCTCTGACGGGGGGGCCGGCGGGGAGCTGTTTTTT
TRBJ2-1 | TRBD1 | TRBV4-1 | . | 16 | CASSQDGAPGGNEQFF | TGCGCCAGCAGCCAAGATGGGGCTCCAGGGGGCAATGAGCAGTTCTTC
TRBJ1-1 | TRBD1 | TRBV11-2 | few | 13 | CASSLAGGTEAFF | TGTGCCAGCAGCTTAGCAGGGGGAACTGAAGCTTTCTTT
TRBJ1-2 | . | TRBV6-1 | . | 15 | CASTGQGGWAAGYTF | TGTGCCAGCACCGGTCAGGGAGGGTGGGCTGCAGGCTACACCTTC
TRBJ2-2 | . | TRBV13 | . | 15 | CATRSGGVGAGELFF | TGTGCCACCCGCTCTGGCGGGGTTGGGGCCGGGGAGCTGTTTTTT
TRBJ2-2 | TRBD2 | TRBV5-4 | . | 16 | CASSPRGGGAPGELFF | TGTGCCAGCAGCCCCAGGGGCGGGGGGGCCCCCGGGGAGCTGTTTTTT
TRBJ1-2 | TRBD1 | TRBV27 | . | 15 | CASSLVAGGNYGYTF | TGTGCCAGCAGTTTGGTGGCAGGGGGCAACTATGGCTACACCTTC
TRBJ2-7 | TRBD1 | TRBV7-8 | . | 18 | CASSLFLGPGDRNYEQYF | TGTGCCAGCAGCTTATTTCTCGGGCCGGGGGACAGGAACTACGAGCAGTACTTC
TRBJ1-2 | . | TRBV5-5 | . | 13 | CASSFEGDYGYTF | TGTGCCAGCAGCTTTGAAGGGGACTATGGCTACACCTTC
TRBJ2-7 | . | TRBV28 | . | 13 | CASSRQEPYEQYF | TGTGCCAGCAGTCGACAGGAGCCCTACGAGCAGTACTTC
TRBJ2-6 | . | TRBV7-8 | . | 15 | CASSANRAGANVLTF | TGTGCCAGCAGCGCCAACAGGGCTGGGGCCAACGTCCTGACTTTC
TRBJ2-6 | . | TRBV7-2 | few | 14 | CASSLSKGANVLTF | TGTGCCAGCAGCTTATCTAAAGGGGCCAACGTCCTGACTTTC
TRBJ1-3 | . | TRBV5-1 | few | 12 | CASSLEGNTIYF | TGCGCCAGCAGCCTAGAAGGAAACACCATATATTTT
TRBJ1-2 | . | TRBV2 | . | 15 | CASSLNRDLNYGYTF | TGTGCCAGCAGCCTAAACAGAGACCTGAACTATGGCTACACCTTC
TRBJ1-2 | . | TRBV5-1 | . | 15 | CASSVDGTRGYGYTF | TGCGCCAGCAGCGTTGACGGAACCCGGGGCTATGGCTACACCTTC
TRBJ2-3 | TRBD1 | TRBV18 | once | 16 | CASLPTGSIGADTQYF | TGTGCCAGCTTACCGACAGGGTCGATAGGCGCAGATACGCAGTATTTT
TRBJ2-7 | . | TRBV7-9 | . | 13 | CASSLGQIYEQYF | TGTGCCAGCAGCTTAGGACAGATCTACGAGCAGTACTTC
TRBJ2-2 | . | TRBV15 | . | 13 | CATSRAGSGELFF | TGTGCCACCAGCAGAGCGGGGTCCGGGGAGCTGTTTTTT
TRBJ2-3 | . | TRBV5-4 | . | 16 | CASSLRAGQFTDTQYF | TGTGCCAGCAGCTTGCGTGCGGGACAGTTCACAGATACGCAGTATTTT
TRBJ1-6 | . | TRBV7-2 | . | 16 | CASSLQGYTYNSPLHF | TGTGCCAGCAGCTTACAGGGATACACCTATAATTCACCCCTCCACTTT
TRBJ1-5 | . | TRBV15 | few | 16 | CATSSPLRGSNQPQHF | TGTGCCACCAGCAGTCCATTAAGGGGGAGCAATCAGCCCCAGCATTTT
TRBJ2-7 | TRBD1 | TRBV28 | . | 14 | CASSYDRGPYEQYF | TGTGCCAGCAGTTATGACAGGGGCCCCTACGAGCAGTACTTC
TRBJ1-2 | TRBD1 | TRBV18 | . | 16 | CASSRQGAQRGSGYTF | TGTGCCAGCTCACGACAGGGGGCGCAGAGAGGGAGTGGCTACACCTTC
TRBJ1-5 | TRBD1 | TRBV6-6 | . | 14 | CASHPGQAREAQHF | TGTGCCAGCCACCCAGGACAGGCCAGGGAAGCCCAGCATTTT
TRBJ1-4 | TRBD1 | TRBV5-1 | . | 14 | CASSWGDSNEKLFF | TGCGCCAGCAGCTGGGGGGACAGTAATGAAAAACTGTTTTTT
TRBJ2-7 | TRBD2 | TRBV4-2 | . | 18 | CASSRDQLAGGLSYEQYF | TGTGCCAGCAGCCGAGATCAGCTAGCGGGGGGACTCTCCTACGAGCAGTACTTC